The rows below give T cell receptor beta chains drawn from one sample of a study of cytotoxic CD8 clonotypes in ibrutinib-treated CLL. Repertoires were generated with immunoSEQ multiplex PCR, while TCRdb's copy carries only in-frame clones and drops some. Here the sample spans 70,000 to 80,000 clones, 70% to 90% being singletons. Source: PBMCs, taken at disease progression, from a patient treated with ibrutinib. Receptors originate from a human donor with chronic lymphocytic leukemia. Both conserved end residues are part of each CDR3. A D gene is named only where the DNA matches it firmly. The size entry is marked missing in some rows and otherwise reads once, few, many or a size class.

>TRBV7-9|TRBD1|-|TRBJ1-1
CASGSRGPTEAFF
TGTGCCAGCGGATCCAGGGGGCCCACTGAAGCTTTCTTT
>TRBV7-9|-|-|TRBJ1-1
CASSWRPLGTEAFF
TGTGCCAGCAGCTGGAGACCTTTAGGGACTGAAGCTTTCTTT
>TRBV11-2|-|once|TRBJ1-2
CASSLSTGITYGYTF
TGTGCCAGCAGCTTAAGTACAGGGATCACCTATGGCTACACCTTC
>TRBV11-2|TRBD1|once|TRBJ1-6
CASSARQGGYSYNSPLHF
TGTGCCAGCAGCGCCAGACAGGGGGGATACTCCTATAATTCACCCCTCCACTTT
>TRBV10-3|-|-|TRBJ2-7
CAISGAAGIFGEQYF
TGTGCCATCAGTGGCGCAGCAGGGATATTTGGGGAGCAGTACTTC
>TRBV2|-|once|TRBJ2-7
CASSDPSYEQYF
TGTGCCAGCAGTGATCCCAGCTACGAGCAGTACTTC
>TRBV15|-|-|TRBJ1-1
CATSRTKTLNTEAFF
TGTGCCACCAGCAGAACAAAGACACTGAACACTGAAGCTTTCTTT
>TRBV6-6|-|few|TRBJ2-7
CASSSVSYEQYF
TGTGCCAGCAGTTCAGTCTCCTACGAGCAGTACTTC
>TRBV7-8|-|-|TRBJ2-2
CASSLPRSRTGELFF
TGTGCCAGCAGCTTACCTAGAAGTCGGACCGGGGAGCTGTTTTTT
>TRBV7-3|-|-|TRBJ2-1
CASSLTNTHEQFF
TGTGCCAGCAGCTTAACAAATACCCATGAGCAGTTCTTC
>TRBV4-1|-|-|TRBJ2-7
CASSQDPGYSTSYEQYF
TGCGCCAGCAGCCAAGACCCGGGGTACTCTACTTCCTACGAGCAGTACTTC
>TRBV28|-|-|TRBJ1-3
CASSRAQGTGNTIYF
TGTGCCAGCAGCCGAGCACAGGGAACTGGAAACACCATATATTTT
>TRBV10-3|TRBD1|-|TRBJ1-1
CAISDHPDRVSVGDDTEAFF
TGTGCCATCAGTGATCATCCTGACAGGGTGTCGGTTGGGGACGACACTGAAGCTTTCTTT
>TRBV30|-|-|TRBJ1-6
CAWSVDFYNSPLHF
TGTGCCTGGAGTGTAGACTTTTATAATTCACCCCTCCACTTT
>TRBV6-5|-|-|TRBJ2-5
CASSPAGGDGETQYF
TGTGCCAGCAGTCCCGCGGGTGGGGACGGAGAGACCCAGTACTTC
>TRBV2|-|-|TRBJ2-7
CASSPNPGPFYEQYF
TGTGCCAGCAGTCCAAATCCAGGTCCCTTCTACGAGCAGTACTTC
>TRBV9|-|-|TRBJ1-1
CASSVGSGLDTEAFF
TGTGCCAGCAGCGTAGGTTCGGGGCTGGACACTGAAGCTTTCTTT
>TRBV5-1|-|-|TRBJ1-1
CASSFGGESTEAFF
TGCGCCAGCAGCTTTGGGGGCGAGAGCACTGAAGCTTTCTTT
>TRBV19|-|-|TRBJ2-3
CASSLGGALRGTDTQYF
TGTGCCAGTAGCCTTGGGGGCGCCCTTAGAGGCACAGATACGCAGTATTTT
>TRBV6-5|TRBD2|-|TRBJ2-5
CASSRTSGTAETQYF
TGTGCCAGCAGCAGGACTAGCGGGACGGCTGAGACCCAGTACTTC
>TRBV18|TRBD1|-|TRBJ2-3
CASSRLGQGGTDTQYF
TGTGCCAGCTCACGCCTCGGACAGGGTGGCACAGATACGCAGTATTTT
>TRBV18|-|-|TRBJ1-1
CASSPLGTNTEAFF
TGTGCCAGCTCACCGCTTGGGACCAACACTGAAGCTTTCTTT